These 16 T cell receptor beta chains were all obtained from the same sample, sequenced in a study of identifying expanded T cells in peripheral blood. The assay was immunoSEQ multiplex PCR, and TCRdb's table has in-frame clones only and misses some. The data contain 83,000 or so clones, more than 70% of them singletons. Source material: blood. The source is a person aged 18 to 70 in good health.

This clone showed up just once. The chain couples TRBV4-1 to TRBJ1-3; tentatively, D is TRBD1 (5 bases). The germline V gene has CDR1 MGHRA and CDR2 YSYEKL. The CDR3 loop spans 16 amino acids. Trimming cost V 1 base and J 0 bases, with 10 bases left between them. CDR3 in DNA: TGCGCCAGCAGCCAAGCGGAGGGGAGCTCTGGAAACACCATATATTTT. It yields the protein CASSQAEGSSGNTIYF.

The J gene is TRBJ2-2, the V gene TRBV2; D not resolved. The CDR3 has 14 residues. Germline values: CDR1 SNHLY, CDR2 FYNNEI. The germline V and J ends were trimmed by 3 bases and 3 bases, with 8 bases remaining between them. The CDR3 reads CASSDSIYTGELFF. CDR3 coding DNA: TGTGCCAGCAGTGATTCCATATACACCGGGGAGCTGTTTTTT.

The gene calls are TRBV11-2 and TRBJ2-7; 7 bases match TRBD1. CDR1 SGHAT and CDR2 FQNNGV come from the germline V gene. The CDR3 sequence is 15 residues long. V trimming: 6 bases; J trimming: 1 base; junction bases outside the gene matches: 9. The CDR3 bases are TGTGCCAGCAGACCATCCGGGACAGCTTCCTACGAGCAGTACTTC. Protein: CASRPSGTASYEQYF.

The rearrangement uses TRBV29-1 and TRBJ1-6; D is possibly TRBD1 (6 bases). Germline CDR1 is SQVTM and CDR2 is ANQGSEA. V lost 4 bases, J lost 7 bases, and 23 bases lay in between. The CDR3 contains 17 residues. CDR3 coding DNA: TGCAGCGTTGGGGGGGGACACCCGAGGGGCCTCAATTCACCCCTCCACTTT. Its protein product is CSVGGGHPRGLNSPLHF.

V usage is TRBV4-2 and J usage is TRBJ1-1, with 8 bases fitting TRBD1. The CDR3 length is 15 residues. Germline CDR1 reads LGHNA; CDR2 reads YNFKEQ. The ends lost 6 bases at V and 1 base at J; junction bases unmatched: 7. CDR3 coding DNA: TGTGCCAGCAGTCTGGACAGGGCTGCGAACACTGAAGCTTTCTTT. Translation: CASSLDRAANTEAFF.

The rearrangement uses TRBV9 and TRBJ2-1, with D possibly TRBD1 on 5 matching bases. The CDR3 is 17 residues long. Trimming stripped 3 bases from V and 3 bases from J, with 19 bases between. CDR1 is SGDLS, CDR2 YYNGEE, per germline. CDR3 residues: CASSDGLQATDYNEQFF. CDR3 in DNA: TGTGCCAGCAGCGATGGGCTACAGGCGACGGACTACAATGAGCAGTTCTTC.

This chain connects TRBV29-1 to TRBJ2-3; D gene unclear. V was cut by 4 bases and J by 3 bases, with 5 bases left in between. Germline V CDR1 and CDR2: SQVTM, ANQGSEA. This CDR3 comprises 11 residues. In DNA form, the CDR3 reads TGCAGCGTTGGGGCGACAGATACGCAGTATTTT. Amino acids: CSVGATDTQYF.

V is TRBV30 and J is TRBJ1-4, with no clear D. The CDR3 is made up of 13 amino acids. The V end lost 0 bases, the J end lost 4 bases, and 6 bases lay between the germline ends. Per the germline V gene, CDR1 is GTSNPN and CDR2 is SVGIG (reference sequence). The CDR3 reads CAWSVRSNEKLFF. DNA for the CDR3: TGTGCCTGGAGTGTACGGAGTAATGAAAAACTGTTTTTT.

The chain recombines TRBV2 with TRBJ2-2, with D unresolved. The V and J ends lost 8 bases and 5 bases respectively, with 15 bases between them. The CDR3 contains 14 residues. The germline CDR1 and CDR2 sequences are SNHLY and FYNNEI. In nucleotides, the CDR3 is TGTGCCAGCTCTTTGGGCTCATTAACCGGGGAGCTGTTTTTT. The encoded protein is CASSLGSLTGELFF.

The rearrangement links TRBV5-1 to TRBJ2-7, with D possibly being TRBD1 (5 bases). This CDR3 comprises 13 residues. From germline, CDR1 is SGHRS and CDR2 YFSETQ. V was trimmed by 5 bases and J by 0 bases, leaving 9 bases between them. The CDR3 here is CASRPDSSYEQYF. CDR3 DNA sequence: TGCGCCAGCAGACCCGACAGCTCCTACGAGCAGTACTTC. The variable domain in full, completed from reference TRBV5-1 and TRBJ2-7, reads KAGVTQTPRYLIKTRGQQVTLSCSPISGHRSVSWYQQTPGQGLQFLFEYFSETQRNKGNFPGRFSGRQFSNSRSEMNVSTLELGDSALYLCASRPDSSYEQYFGPGTRLTVT.

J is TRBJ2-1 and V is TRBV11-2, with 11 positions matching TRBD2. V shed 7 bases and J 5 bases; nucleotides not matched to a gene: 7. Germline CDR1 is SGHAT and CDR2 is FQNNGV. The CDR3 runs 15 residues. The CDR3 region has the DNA TGTGCCAGCACATTCAGGGGACTAGCGGACAATGAGCAGTTCTTC. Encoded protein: CASTFRGLADNEQFF. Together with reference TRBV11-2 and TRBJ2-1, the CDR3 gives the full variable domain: EAGVAQSPRYKIIEKRQSVAFWCNPISGHATLYWYQQILGQGPKLLIQFQNNGVVDDSQLPKDRFSAERLKGVDSTLKIQPAKLEDSAVYLCASTFRGLADNEQFFGPGTRLTVL.

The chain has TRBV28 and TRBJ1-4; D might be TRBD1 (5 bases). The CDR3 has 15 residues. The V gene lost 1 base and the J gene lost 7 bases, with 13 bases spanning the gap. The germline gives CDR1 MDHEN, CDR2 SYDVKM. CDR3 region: CASSLYRVGVEKLFF. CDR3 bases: TGTGCCAGCAGTTTATATAGGGTGGGGGTTGAAAAACTGTTTTTT.

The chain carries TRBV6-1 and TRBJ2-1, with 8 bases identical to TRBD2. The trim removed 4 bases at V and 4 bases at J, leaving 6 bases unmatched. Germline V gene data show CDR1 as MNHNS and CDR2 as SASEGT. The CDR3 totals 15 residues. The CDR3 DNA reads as TGTGCCAGCAGTGTTTCGGGGGGGAATTACAATGAGCAGTTCTTC. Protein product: CASSVSGGNYNEQFF.

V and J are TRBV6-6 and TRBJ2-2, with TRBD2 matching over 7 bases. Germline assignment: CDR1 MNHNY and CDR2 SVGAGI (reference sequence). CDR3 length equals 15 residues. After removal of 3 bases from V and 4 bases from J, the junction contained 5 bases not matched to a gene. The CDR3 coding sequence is TGTGCCAGCAGTTATGGGGGGGACCCCACCGGGGAGCTGTTTTTT. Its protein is CASSYGGDPTGELFF.

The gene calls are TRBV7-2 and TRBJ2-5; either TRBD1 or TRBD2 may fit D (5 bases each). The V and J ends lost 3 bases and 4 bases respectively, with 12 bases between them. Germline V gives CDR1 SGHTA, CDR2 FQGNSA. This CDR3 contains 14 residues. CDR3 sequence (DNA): TGTGCCAGCAGCTTCAGGGTTGGAGGAGAGACCCAGTACTTC. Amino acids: CASSFRVGGETQYF.

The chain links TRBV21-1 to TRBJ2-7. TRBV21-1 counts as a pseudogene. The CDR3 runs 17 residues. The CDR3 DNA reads TGTGCCAGCAGCTCCCTGGGTCTGGGGTCCAAATTCTACGAGCAGTACTTC. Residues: CASSSLGLGSKFYEQYF.